This T cell receptor beta chain came from a study of beta chain features in type 1 diabetes. Study findings and constraints: A moderate, significant TCRB CDR3 shortening appeared in type 1 diabetes across four CD4+ subsets.

Regarding this clone: The antigen is unknown.

On average, the one heparinised blood draw given by each donor was roughly 100 mL. Isolation of CD4+ naive, central memory, regulatory and stem cell-like memory cells was achieved by sorting via CD45RO/CCR7/CD25/CD127/CD95/CD27. Germline CDR1 and CDR2: SGHRS and YFSETQ. This CDR3 has 18 residues. V shed 4 bases and J 1 base; nucleotides not matched to a gene: 8. The sequenced template was cDNA made from the entire isolated RNA. The repertoire was sequenced with immunoSEQ multiplex PCR; TCRdb's copy has only in-frame clones and lacks some. The sample lists under 250,000 clones, 14% occurring once. The sequenced sample consisted of naive CD4+ T cells from blood. J is TRBJ2-6 and V is TRBV5-1, with 10 positions matching TRBD1. This sequence was found in a woman aged 40-49 years in good health. The CDR3 reads CASSDDRGRGSGANVLTF. CDR3 nucleotides: TGCGCCAGCAGCGATGACAGGGGGCGCGGGTCTGGGGCCAACGTCCTGACTTTC.